The present entry profiles one T cell receptor beta chain with its context. The target antigen is unknown. This CDR3 region has 12 residues. The germline V and J ends were trimmed by 4 bases and 7 bases, with 7 bases remaining between them. CDR1 ENHRY and CDR2 SYGVKD come from the germline V gene. Profiling relied on immunoSEQ multiplex PCR, and the TCRdb table lists in-frame clones only, not all of them. The data hold 2 million to 2.5 million clones, with 90% to 97% observed a single time. The sample originates from a study of shared clonotypes between healthy human individuals. Broader study findings: For naive CD4 cells, roughly 5% of clonotypes were shared across a few donors.

This TCR was sampled from a man between 18 and 29 years old in good health. The sample taken for sequencing was naive CD4+ T cells sorted from blood. Subset reported: CD45RA+ positively selected. The chain combines TRBV10-3 with TRBJ1-4; D remains ambiguous. CDR3 coding DNA: TGTGCCATCAGTGGGAGTGCTGAAAAACTGTTTTTT. The encoded protein is CAISGSAEKLFF.